The 5 T cell receptor beta chains below come from one sample, sequenced in a study of Ad26.COV2.S vaccination and SARS-CoV-2 variants. Assay used: immunoSEQ multiplex PCR; TCRdb lists only in-frame clones, some missing. The sample gives a few hundred thousand clones, 75% to 95% of which show up once; approximately 12% is in the top ten. The treatment denotes: over 15 received Ad26.COV2.S at low or high dose, single or two shots; several received placebo; per-sample allocation not given. Following the first vaccine or placebo injection, samples were taken on day 63. The sequencing here drew on peripheral blood, taken in a trial of Ad26.COV2.S vaccine versus placebo. Receptors originate from a person aged 18-65 years who received the Ad26.COV2.S COVID-19 vaccine or a placebo.

The gene calls are TRBV7-9 and TRBJ2-5, with TRBD1 as a possible D gene (6 bases). CDR3 size: 13 residues. Germline lookup yields CDR1 SEHNR and CDR2 FQNEAQ (reference sequence). Trimming removed 4 bases from V and 5 bases from J, with 11 bases in between. The CDR3 nucleotides are TGTGCCAGCAGCTCCTCAGGGGTGGAGACCCAGTACTTC. It specifies CASSSSGVETQYF.

The chain has TRBV2 and TRBJ2-5; D gene uncertain. The CDR3 length is 14 residues. V was cut by 2 bases and J by 5 bases, with 12 bases left in between. The germline CDR1 and CDR2 sequences are SNHLY and FYNNEI. The CDR3 here is CASSESAKGETQYF. In DNA, the CDR3 is TGTGCCAGCAGTGAATCCGCGAAAGGGGAGACCCAGTACTTC.

In this sample, this clone turned up once. This rearrangement joins TRBV19 to TRBJ1-1; D is undetermined. In germline, CDR1 is LNHDA, CDR2 SQIVND (reference sequence). V was clipped by 2 bases and J by 0 bases, with 7 bases between them. This CDR3 has 14 amino acids. The DNA for the CDR3 is TGTGCCAGTAGTATATGGGGAATGAACACTGAAGCTTTCTTT. This gives the protein CASSIWGMNTEAFF. The full variable domain, its missing parts supplied by reference TRBV19 and TRBJ1-1, is DGGITQSPKYLFRKEGQNVTLSCEQNLNHDAMYWYRQDPGQGLRLIYYSQIVNDFQKGDIAEGYSVSREKKESFPLTVTSAQKNPTAFYLCASSIWGMNTEAFFGQGTRLTVV.

The chain combines TRBV29-1 with TRBJ2-7, with D maybe TRBD2 (7 bases). V shed 6 bases and J shed 2 bases, with 11 bases lying between them. Germline assignment: CDR1 SQVTM and CDR2 ANQGSEA. There are 12 residues in the CDR3. The chain's CDR3 is CSVRGAAYEQYF. CDR3 DNA: TGCAGCGTCCGGGGGGCAGCCTACGAGCAGTACTTC.

The chain has TRBV28 and TRBJ1-4, with 9 bases lining up with TRBD1. Germline CDR1 MDHEN, CDR2 SYDVKM. The CDR3 contains 14 residues. V was pared by 6 bases and J by 6 bases, with 5 bases of the junction left unmatched. Written as DNA, the CDR3 is TGTGCCAGCAGGGGCGGGACAGGGCATGAAAAACTGTTTTTT. Translated: CASRGGTGHEKLFF. The entire variable domain, with the rest obtained from reference TRBV28 and TRBJ1-4, is as follows: DVKVTQSSRYLVKRTGEKVFLECVQDMDHENMFWYRQDPGLGLRLIYFSYDVKMKEKGDIPEGYSVSREKKERFSLILESASTNQTSMYLCASRGGTGHEKLFFGSGTQLSVL.